The 14 T cell receptor beta chains listed next were all sequenced from one sample in a study of human T cells and chemical hapten exposure. MiXCR was run by TCRdb on the RACE reads, yielding one entry per CDR3 protein. This sample has 65,000 to 95,000 distinct CDR3 sequences; around 7% occur once, and the top ten carry approximately 1.2%. Time point reported: patch test 2, 6 weeks after DPC sensitization. Treatment given: therapeutic diphenylcyclopropenone sensitization with weekly scalp DPC. The input for sequencing was whole blood, taken in connection with sensitization to the hapten diphenylcyclopropenone (DPC). The receptors shown here come from a woman aged 25 to 39 with alopecia areata. Some clones in this sample may be carry-over from other donors' samples.

Only a few counts were recorded for this clonotype. The V and J genes are TRBV12-3 or TRBV12-4 and TRBJ2-1; maybe TRBD1 (5 bases). This CDR3 is 13 amino acids long. Trimming removed 5 bases at V and 7 bases at J, with 12 bases between. The CDR3 spells CASSPGITNEQFF. For the CDR3, the DNA is TGTGCCAGCAGTCCAGGGATCACGAATGAGCAGTTCTTC.

Details on this clonotype: A read error may be the cause here, since a much bigger clone is one base away. The CDR3 reads CSVGSSDEQYF. The CDR3, as DNA: TGCAGCGTCGGGTCTAGCGACGAGCAGTACTTC. The V call is TRBV29-1, the J call TRBJ2-7; possibly TRBD2 for D (6 bases). This CDR3 contains 11 residues. The germline V gene has CDR1 SQVTM and CDR2 ANQGSEA. The germline V and J ends were trimmed by 6 bases and 5 bases, with 11 bases remaining between them.

The CDR3 region is CASSRDATNEKLFF. In nucleotides, the CDR3 is TGTGCCAGCAGTCGTGACGCGACTAATGAAAAACTGTTTTTT. This chain uses TRBV6-5 with TRBJ1-4; D gene uncertain. The germline V gene has CDR1 MNHEY and CDR2 SVGAGI. The V end was cut by 5 bases, the J end by 2 bases, with 9 bases between. This CDR3 spans 14 amino acids.

Turning to this clonotype: A much larger clone lies one base from this, so it may be a read error. The chain has TRBV12-3 or TRBV12-4 and TRBJ2-4; D gene unclear. This CDR3 has 13 amino acids. The V end was cut by 6 bases, the J end by 2 bases, with 8 bases between. The CDR3 DNA is TGTGCCAGCAGCCTGGGAACCAAAAACATTCAGTACTTC. Translating gives CASSLGTKNIQYF.

The chain links TRBV7-9 to TRBJ1-1; D may be TRBD1 (5 bases). The ends were cut back, 8 bases at V and 1 base at J, with 23 bases in the middle. The CDR3 has 17 residues. The germline gives CDR1 SEHNR, CDR2 FQNEAQ (reference sequence). CDR3 sequence reads: CASRLGWGITTNTEAFF. DNA of the CDR3: TGTGCCAGCCGCCTGGGCTGGGGGATTACAACGAACACTGAAGCTTTCTTT. Combining the CDR3 with reference TRBV7-9 and TRBJ1-1 gives the whole variable domain DTGVSQNPRHKITKRGQNVTFRCDPISEHNRLYWYRQTLGQGPEFLTYFQNEAQLEKSRLLSDRFSAERPKGSFSTLEIQRTEQGDSAMYLCASRLGWGITTNTEAFFGQGTRLTVV.

This clonotype showed up many times. The chain couples TRBV7-6 to TRBJ2-3; no definite D call. CDR1 and CDR2 (germline): SGHVS, FNYEAQ. Trimming cost V 5 bases and J 2 bases, with 20 bases left between them. The CDR3 length is 17 residues. DNA for the CDR3: TGTGCCAGCAGCCCACGTCCGGCTAGGGCCCCCACAGATACGCAGTATTTT. It codes for CASSPRPARAPTDTQYF. Filled out from reference TRBV7-6 and TRBJ2-3, the complete variable domain reads GAGVSQSPRYKVTKRGQDVALRCDPISGHVSLYWYRQALGQGPEFLTYFNYEAQQDKSGLPNDRFSAERPEGSISTLTIQRTEQRDSAMYRCASSPRPARAPTDTQYFGPGTRLTVL.

The chain has TRBV7-9 and TRBJ1-2, with 10 bases that match TRBD1. Trimming removed 5 bases from V and 8 bases from J; junction bases left unmatched: 11. The CDR3 spans 15 residues. Germline CDR1 reads SEHNR; CDR2 reads FQNEAQ (reference sequence). CDR3 coding DNA: TGTGCCAGCAGCGCGGCCGGGACAGGGGTTGGCGGCTACACCTTC. This sequence encodes CASSAAGTGVGGYTF. Drawing the rest from reference TRBV7-9 and TRBJ1-2, the complete variable domain is DTGVSQNPRHKITKRGQNVTFRCDPISEHNRLYWYRQTLGQGPEFLTYFQNEAQLEKSRLLSDRFSAERPKGSFSTLEIQRTEQGDSAMYLCASSAAGTGVGGYTFGSGTRLTVV.

This clonotype has ten or more counts. This chain links TRBV20-1 with TRBJ2-1, with 12 bases that match TRBD2. There are 16 residues in the CDR3. Trimming took 5 bases from V and 4 from J; bases not matched to a gene: 9. CDR1 and CDR2 from the germline V gene are DFQATT and SNEGSKA (reference sequence). Here the CDR3 DNA reads TGCAGTGCTCGCTCTAGCGGGGGGGCTTTTTACAATGAGCAGTTCTTC. The encoded protein is CSARSSGGAFYNEQFF.

Only a few counts were recorded for this clonotype. The chain combines TRBV28 with TRBJ1-1, with D perhaps TRBD1 (5 bases). V lost 5 bases and J 5 bases, leaving 18 bases between the germline ends. Germline V gives CDR1 MDHEN, CDR2 SYDVKM. This CDR3 region has 15 residues. CDR3 region: CASSAPGTAVTEAFF. The CDR3 DNA sequence: TGTGCCAGCAGTGCGCCCGGGACGGCAGTAACTGAAGCTTTCTTT.

This clonotype was recorded at least ten times. The gene calls are TRBV29-1 and TRBJ2-6, with a weak D call TRBD2 (6 bases). The V end lost 0 bases, the J end lost 2 bases, and 20 bases lay between the germline ends. Germline CDR1 SQVTM, CDR2 ANQGSEA. The CDR3 totals 19 residues. DNA for the CDR3: TGCAGCGTTGAAGATAGCGGTAGGTGGGAGAGAGCTGGGGCCAACGTCCTGACTTTC. Its translation: CSVEDSGRWERAGANVLTF.

This clonotype was counted at least ten times. The gene calls are TRBV10-3 and TRBJ1-6; 8 bases fit TRBD1. Germline CDR1 ENHRY, CDR2 SYGVKD. The V gene end was trimmed by 6 bases and the J gene end by 0 bases; junction bases not matched to a gene: 10. CDR3 length equals 18 residues. The CDR3 loop reads CAISETGAQSSYNSPLHF. CDR3 nucleotide sequence: TGTGCCATCAGCGAGACAGGGGCCCAGAGCTCCTATAATTCACCCCTCCACTTT.

This clonotype was found many times. This rearrangement joins TRBV12-3 or TRBV12-4 to TRBJ1-1; no firm D call. The CDR3 runs 12 residues. V was pared by 2 bases and J by 4 bases, with 5 bases between. This CDR3 reads CASSLRFTEAFF. CDR3 nucleotide sequence: TGTGCCAGCAGTTTACGCTTCACTGAAGCTTTCTTT.

This clonotype was recorded at least ten times. The gene calls are TRBV24-1 and TRBJ1-5; D is unresolved. V lost 7 bases and J 0 bases, leaving 9 bases between the germline ends. CDR1 and CDR2 (germline): KGHDR, SFDVKD. This CDR3 contains 14 residues. The CDR3 reads CATSSGYSNQPQHF. The CDR3 region has the DNA TGTGCCACCAGCTCCGGGTATAGCAATCAGCCCCAGCATTTT.

There are a few counts of this clonotype. This sequence joins TRBV20-1 and TRBJ2-7; 8 bases agree with TRBD1. From germline, CDR1 is DFQATT and CDR2 SNEGSKA (reference sequence). Germline trimming cut 3 bases from V and 6 bases from J; bases unmatched to any gene: 10. This CDR3 spans 14 amino acids. This CDR3 is CSASGAGGIFEQYF. In DNA form, the CDR3 reads TGCAGTGCTAGCGGCGCAGGGGGCATATTCGAGCAGTACTTC.